These 25 T cell receptor beta chains share one sample of origin, sequenced in a study of blood T cell repertoires in COVID-19. Method: immunoSEQ multiplex PCR; TCRdb's copy keeps in-frame clones and lacks some. The table records approximately 220,000 clones, 80% to 85% of them present only once. Sequencing used peripheral blood. The receptors were gathered from a woman between 55 and 75 years old with acute or convalescent COVID-19.

This chain uses TRBV5-5 with TRBJ2-7; maybe TRBD2 (6 bases). Germline CDR1 reads SGHKS; CDR2 reads YYEKEE (reference sequence). The V gene lost 4 bases and the J gene lost 3 bases, with 11 bases spanning the gap. CDR3 length equals 13 residues. CDR3 DNA: TGTGCCAGCAGCCTAGGGACTGGCTACGAGCAGTACTTC. Its protein product is CASSLGTGYEQYF. The variable domain in full, with the rest retrieved from reference TRBV5-5 and TRBJ2-7, is DAGVTQSPTHLIKTRGQQVTLRCSPISGHKSVSWYQQVLGQGPQFIFQYYEKEERGRGNFPDRFSARQFPNYSSELNVNALLLGDSALYLCASSLGTGYEQYFGPGTRLTVT.

In its sample, this clone was seen a few times. CDR3 in DNA: TGTGCCAGCCGTCTTCCCCCGAACACTGAAGCTTTCTTT. It translates to CASRLPPNTEAFF. V is TRBV7-2 and J is TRBJ1-1, with D uncertain. V was cut by 8 bases and J by 1 base, with 11 bases left in between. This CDR3 region has 13 residues. Germline V gene lookup returns CDR1 SGHTA and CDR2 FQGNSA.

CDR3 region: CATTGTANEKLFF. CDR3 sequence (DNA): TGTGCCACGACAGGGACGGCTAATGAAAAACTGTTTTTT. The chain carries TRBV7-9 and TRBJ1-4, with TRBD1 matching 7 bases. This CDR3 spans 13 amino acids. Germline V gene data show CDR1 as SEHNR and CDR2 as FQNEAQ (reference sequence). V dropped 10 bases and J dropped 3; count of bases not matched to a gene: 5.

This chain links TRBV10-3 with TRBJ2-7; 11 bases fit TRBD2. The CDR3 has 13 residues. Germline V gene lookup returns CDR1 ENHRY and CDR2 SYGVKD. The trim removed 11 bases at V and 4 bases at J, leaving 7 bases unmatched. CDR3 in DNA: TGTGCCGCGGGGACTAGCGGTCTTTACGAGCAGTACTTC. This codes for CAAGTSGLYEQYF.

The CDR3 is CASSTDRDEKLFF. CDR3 sequence (DNA): TGTGCCAGCAGTACTGACAGGGATGAAAAACTGTTTTTT. This chain links TRBV2 with TRBJ1-4; TRBD1 aligns across 7 bases. Per germline, CDR1 SNHLY and CDR2 FYNNEI. The J segment lost 6 bases and the V segment lost 5 bases, leaving 3 bases of the junction unmatched. The CDR3 length is 13 residues. The whole variable domain, filled in from reference TRBV2 and TRBJ1-4, reads EPEVTQTPSHQVTQMGQEVILRCVPISNHLYFYWYRQILGQKVEFLVSFYNNEISEKSEIFDDQFSVERPDGSNFTLKIRSTKLEDSAMYFCASSTDRDEKLFFGSGTQLSVL.

This chain uses TRBV5-1 with TRBJ2-3, with 14 bases that match TRBD2. CDR3 length: 19 residues. V lost 5 bases and J lost 1; bases outside the gene matches: 12. From germline, CDR1 is SGHRS and CDR2 YFSETQ. CDR3 residues: CASREGTSGGLVRTDTQYF. CDR3 nucleotides: TGCGCCAGCAGGGAGGGGACTAGCGGGGGCCTGGTACGCACAGATACGCAGTATTTT.

The chain recombines TRBV5-1 with TRBJ2-2; 11 positions match TRBD2. The CDR3 covers 17 residues. Germline V gene lookup returns CDR1 SGHRS and CDR2 YFSETQ. J was trimmed by 5 bases and V by 1 base; bases with no gene match: 7. CDR3 sequence (DNA): TGCGCCAGCAGCTTGAGGTCCCCTAGCGGGGGGACCGGGGAGCTGTTTTTT. Encoded protein: CASSLRSPSGGTGELFF.

The V call is TRBV29-1, the J call TRBJ2-3; D is possibly TRBD1 (5 bases). V lost 0 bases to trimming and J lost 1 base, with 8 bases between them. The CDR3 has 14 residues. The germline V gene has CDR1 SQVTM and CDR2 ANQGSEA. In nucleotides, the CDR3 is TGCAGCGTTGAAGAAACGACAGGCACAGATACGCAGTATTTT. As protein: CSVEETTGTDTQYF.

V and J are TRBV19 and TRBJ2-7; no clear D. Per the germline V gene, CDR1 is LNHDA and CDR2 is SQIVND (reference sequence). The CDR3 has 11 residues. V was trimmed by 5 bases and J by 5 bases, leaving 7 bases between them. CDR3 nucleotides: TGTGCCAGTAGTTATGGCCACGAGCAGTACTTC. Translated, it gives CASSYGHEQYF.

This clone was picked up a small number of times. The chain's CDR3 is CASLTGPNSPLHF. For the CDR3, the DNA is TGCGCCAGTTTGACAGGTCCTAATTCACCCCTCCACTTT. This chain uses TRBV10-2 with TRBJ1-6, with D possibly TRBD1 on 6 matching bases. Germline V gene lookup returns CDR1 WSHSY and CDR2 SAAADI. Trimming shortened V by 9 bases and J by 6 bases, and 12 bases separated the two germline ends. This CDR3 is 13 amino acids long.

The chain couples TRBV5-1 to TRBJ2-7; 15 nucleotides align to TRBD2. Germline V lookup: CDR1 SGHRS, CDR2 YFSETQ. The CDR3 covers 17 residues. V shed 4 bases and J 5 bases; nucleotides not matched to a gene: 10. The DNA for the CDR3 is TGCGCCAGCAGCCCCGGACTAGCGGGGGGGCCAAACCACGAGCAGTACTTC. Amino acids: CASSPGLAGGPNHEQYF.

In its sample, this clone was seen a few times. The gene calls are TRBV5-1 and TRBJ2-1, with 11 bases lining up with TRBD2. The CDR3 loop spans 15 amino acids. Germline loops: CDR1 SGHRS, CDR2 YFSETQ. Trimming removed 4 bases from V and 4 bases from J; junction bases left unmatched: 4. CDR3 DNA sequence: TGCGCCAGCAGCACGGGACTAGCGGATTACAATGAGCAGTTCTTC. This translates into CASSTGLADYNEQFF.

The genes are TRBV30 and TRBJ1-4; unclear D gene. Germline values: CDR1 GTSNPN, CDR2 SVGIG (reference sequence). The length of the CDR3 is 15 residues. Trimming stripped 2 bases from V and 0 bases from J, with 10 bases between. The CDR3 sequence is CAWSPLDATNEKLFF. The CDR3 nucleotides are TGTGCCTGGAGTCCACTAGATGCAACTAATGAAAAACTGTTTTTT.

This chain links TRBV7-2 with TRBJ1-1; D may be TRBD1 (5 bases). Germline CDR1 and CDR2: SGHTA and FQGNSA. Trimming pared 6 bases from V and 4 bases from J, leaving 15 bases between. CDR3 length equals 14 residues. The CDR3 DNA is TGTGCCAGCAGGCCACAGGACGGGGGCACTGAAGCTTTCTTT. Its protein product is CASRPQDGGTEAFF.

The genes are TRBV7-9 and TRBJ2-3, with TRBD1 identical over 7 bases. The V gene's germline CDR1 is SEHNR and CDR2 FQNEAQ (reference sequence). The CDR3 is made up of 16 amino acids. J gave up 0 bases and V 5 bases, and 8 bases lay outside the gene matches. As DNA, the CDR3 is TGTGCCAGCAGCCCCGGACAGGCAACTAGCACAGATACGCAGTATTTT. This sequence encodes CASSPGQATSTDTQYF. The variable domain in full, with the rest retrieved from reference TRBV7-9 and TRBJ2-3, is DTGVSQNPRHKITKRGQNVTFRCDPISEHNRLYWYRQTLGQGPEFLTYFQNEAQLEKSRLLSDRFSAERPKGSFSTLEIQRTEQGDSAMYLCASSPGQATSTDTQYFGPGTRLTVL.

The rearrangement uses TRBV5-4 and TRBJ1-1, with 8 bases matching TRBD1. Germline CDR1 and CDR2: SGHNT and YYREEE (reference sequence). With V trimmed by 3 bases and J by 5 bases, 9 bases remained unmatched. The CDR3 is 15 residues long. The DNA for the CDR3 is TGTGCCAGCAGCTACCGCGGACAGGGAGGGACTGAAGCTTTCTTT. Protein product: CASSYRGQGGTEAFF.

This chain joins TRBV6-1 and TRBJ1-2; 10 positions match TRBD1. This CDR3 spans 14 amino acids. Trimming cost V 2 bases and J 7 bases; bases outside gene matches: 4. Germline values: CDR1 MNHNS, CDR2 SASEGT. CDR3 amino acids: CASSETGQGSGYTF. As DNA, the CDR3 is TGTGCCAGCAGTGAAACGGGACAGGGGAGTGGCTACACCTTC.

The J gene is TRBJ1-5, the V gene TRBV2; D remains ambiguous. The CDR3 covers 15 residues. V gave up 9 bases and J gave up 3 bases, with 18 bases separating them. Germline CDR1 reads SNHLY; CDR2 reads FYNNEI. This CDR3 reads CASHGGGVNNQPQHF. The CDR3, as DNA: TGTGCCAGTCACGGCGGCGGGGTTAACAATCAGCCCCAGCATTTT.

In nucleotides, the CDR3 is TGTGCCAGCAGTGAATATTTGGGGGGACAGAGCTCCTACAATGAGCAGTTCTTC. The encoded protein is CASSEYLGGQSSYNEQFF. The chain recombines TRBV25-1 with TRBJ2-1; possibly TRBD1 for D (7 bases). Trimming removed 0 bases from V and 0 bases from J, with 15 bases in between. The CDR3 loop spans 18 amino acids. Germline CDR1 MGHDK, CDR2 SYGVNS.

This chain links TRBV13 with TRBJ2-5; TRBD2 is a possible D gene (7 bases). With 7 bases removed from V and 4 bases from J, the gap between germline ends came to 10 bases. From germline, CDR1 is PRHDT and CDR2 FYEKMQ (reference sequence). The CDR3 covers 12 residues. The CDR3 nucleotides read TGTGCCAGCACGGGGGGCGGAGAGACCCAGTACTTC. It yields the protein CASTGGGETQYF. The full variable domain, with the rest looked up from reference TRBV13 and TRBJ2-5, is AAGVIQSPRHLIKEKRETATLKCYPIPRHDTVYWYQQGPGQDPQFLISFYEKMQSDKGSIPDRFSAQQFSDYHSELNMSSLELGDSALYFCASTGGGETQYFGPGTRLLVL.

The V call is TRBV7-9, the J call TRBJ1-2; 9 bases fit TRBD1. Per germline, CDR1 SEHNR and CDR2 FQNEAQ (reference sequence). The CDR3 length is 15 residues. Trimming took 3 bases from V and 3 from J; bases not matched to a gene: 5. In DNA form, the CDR3 reads TGTGCCAGCAGCTTTAAACAGGGGGCCCACTATGGCTACACCTTC. This codes for CASSFKQGAHYGYTF.

The V call is TRBV9, the J call TRBJ2-3; D gene uncertain. This CDR3 comprises 15 residues. Trimming removed 0 bases from V and 2 bases from J, with 10 bases in between. The V gene's germline CDR1 is SGDLS and CDR2 YYNGEE. The CDR3 spells CASSVVGSPTDTQYF. The DNA for the CDR3 is TGTGCCAGCAGCGTAGTGGGCAGTCCCACAGATACGCAGTATTTT.

The chain links TRBV2 to TRBJ1-1; D possibly corresponds to TRBD1 (5 bases). The V and J ends lost 4 bases and 4 bases respectively, with 7 bases between them. CDR1 and CDR2 from the germline V gene are SNHLY and FYNNEI. This CDR3 has 12 residues. The CDR3 spells CASSAQGTEAFF. In DNA, the CDR3 is TGTGCCAGCAGTGCGCAGGGCACTGAAGCTTTCTTT.

The V and J genes are TRBV15 and TRBJ1-3, with D perhaps TRBD1 (6 bases). The germline CDR1 and CDR2 sequences are LNHNV and YYDKDF (reference sequence). Trimming took off 0 bases at V and 2 bases at J, with 8 bases between the two ends. CDR3 size: 15 residues. For the CDR3, the DNA is TGTGCCACCAGCAGAGATAGGACAGCTGGAAACACCATATATTTT. Translating gives CATSRDRTAGNTIYF.

This clone has a handful of counts. The rearrangement links TRBV5-4 to TRBJ2-2; D gene unclear. Trimming left V 4 bases short and J 5 bases short, with 15 bases between. The germline CDR1 and CDR2 sequences are SGHNT and YYREEE (reference sequence). The CDR3 runs 15 residues. In DNA, the CDR3 is TGTGCCAGCAGCGACGGATTAACTAAAACCGGGGAGCTGTTTTTT. This encodes CASSDGLTKTGELFF. Supplemented by reference TRBV5-4 and TRBJ2-2, the full variable domain reads ETGVTQSPTHLIKTRGQQVTLRCSSQSGHNTVSWYQQALGQGPQFIFQYYREEENGRGNFPPRFSGLQFPNYSSELNVNALELDDSALYLCASSDGLTKTGELFFGEGSRLTVL.